These 17 T cell receptor beta chains were sequenced from one sample in a study of blood T cell repertoires in COVID-19. Only in-frame clones appear in the TCRdb table, and some are missing; sequencing was by immunoSEQ multiplex PCR. The sample has under 200,000 clones; approximately 88% are singletons. The sequencing sample was made of peripheral blood. These receptors originate from an older woman with acute or convalescent COVID-19.

The rearrangement uses TRBV13 and TRBJ2-7; D may be TRBD1 (5 bases). Germline CDR1 is PRHDT and CDR2 is FYEKMQ (reference sequence). The CDR3 totals 15 residues. V was pared by 1 base and J by 1 base, with 11 bases between. The CDR3 sequence: CASSLANQGSYEQYF. CDR3 coding DNA: TGTGCCAGCAGCTTAGCCAATCAGGGATCCTACGAGCAGTACTTC.

The chain employs TRBV11-2 and TRBJ1-1, with unresolved D. CDR3 size: 13 residues. Germline loops: CDR1 SGHAT, CDR2 FQNNGV. Between the trimmed V and J ends, which lost 5 bases and 1 base, there was a span of 8 bases. The CDR3 reads CASSTTPNTEAFF. For the CDR3, the DNA is TGTGCCAGCAGCACGACACCGAACACTGAAGCTTTCTTT.

This chain connects TRBV6-6 to TRBJ2-1; 7 bases fit TRBD2. This CDR3 contains 15 residues. From germline, CDR1 is MNHNY and CDR2 SVGAGI (reference sequence). The ends lost 6 bases at V and 8 bases at J; junction bases unmatched: 13. Here the CDR3 DNA reads TGTGCCAGCAGCTTTCTGACTAGCAATGGGGATGAGCAGTTCTTC. Residues: CASSFLTSNGDEQFF.

The chain recombines TRBV5-1 with TRBJ1-2; D ambiguous. CDR1 and CDR2 (germline): SGHRS, YFSETQ. This CDR3 has 14 amino acids. V lost 7 bases and J 6 bases, leaving 19 bases between the germline ends. DNA for the CDR3: TGCGCCAGCGCCGGTGGACGTCCCGGGGATGGCTACACCTTC. It translates to CASAGGRPGDGYTF.

This clone was seen once. This sequence joins TRBV11-2 and TRBJ2-2; 7 bases align to TRBD2. Germline V gene sequence: CDR1 SGHAT, CDR2 FQNNGV. This CDR3 has 16 amino acids. Trimming took 0 bases from V and 2 from J; bases not matched to a gene: 3. This CDR3 is CASSLEAGINTGELFF. CDR3 sequence (DNA): TGTGCCAGCAGCTTAGAAGCGGGGATTAACACCGGGGAGCTGTTTTTT.

The chain is built from TRBV6-5 and TRBJ2-1; D might be TRBD2 (5 bases). V dropped 4 bases and J dropped 3 bases, with 16 bases sitting between them. This CDR3 has 16 amino acids. CDR1 and CDR2 from the germline V gene are MNHEY and SVGAGI. The CDR3: CASSSSGNLNYNEQFF. The CDR3 DNA sequence: TGTGCCAGCAGTTCCTCCGGGAACCTGAACTACAATGAGCAGTTCTTC.

The CDR3 reads CASSPGVHGYTF. The CDR3 DNA sequence: TGTGCCAGCTCACCGGGGGTTCATGGCTACACCTTC. The chain recombines TRBV28 with TRBJ1-2; perhaps TRBD1 as D (5 bases). Trimming pared 8 bases from V and 6 bases from J, leaving 13 bases between. CDR3 length: 12 amino acids. In germline, CDR1 is MDHEN, CDR2 SYDVKM.

The chain employs TRBV2 and TRBJ1-2; 7 bases map to TRBD1. Germline CDR1 reads SNHLY; CDR2 reads FYNNEI. J lost 4 bases, V lost 7 bases, and 6 bases had no gene match. The CDR3 runs 13 residues. The DNA for the CDR3 is TGTGCCAGCACCTACGGGACAGCCTATGGCTACACCTTC. Translation gives CASTYGTAYGYTF.

This clone has just one count. The chain uses TRBV5-1 and TRBJ1-5; no clear D. V gave up 3 bases and J gave up 0 bases, with 16 bases separating them. Germline V gene lookup returns CDR1 SGHRS and CDR2 YFSETQ. The CDR3 is 17 amino acids. Written as DNA, the CDR3 is TGCGCCAGCAGCTGCCCCGGGTCGGCGTATAGCAATCAGCCCCAGCATTTT. Encoded protein: CASSCPGSAYSNQPQHF.

The V gene is TRBV19, the J gene TRBJ2-6, with 7 bases matching TRBD1. CDR3 length: 18 amino acids. Germline V gives CDR1 LNHDA, CDR2 SQIVND (reference sequence). V was clipped by 6 bases and J by 0 bases; unmatched bases: 11. DNA for the CDR3: TGTGCCAGTAGCCCATATGGGACAGCCGTCTCTGGGGCCAACGTCCTGACTTTC. As protein: CASSPYGTAVSGANVLTF.

The genes are TRBV7-9 and TRBJ1-3; no clear D gene. V lost 8 bases to trimming and J lost 0 bases, with 14 bases between them. The V gene's germline CDR1 is SEHNR and CDR2 FQNEAQ (reference sequence). This CDR3 contains 15 residues. The CDR3 loop reads CASGDQTFSGNTIYF. In DNA form, the CDR3 reads TGTGCCAGCGGTGACCAGACATTCTCTGGAAACACCATATATTTT.

This clone was seen once. The chain combines TRBV4-1 with TRBJ2-2; the D gene is possibly TRBD2 (6 bases). V lost 2 bases to trimming and J lost 8 bases, with 21 bases between them. CDR3 length: 17 amino acids. Germline V gene sequence: CDR1 MGHRA, CDR2 YSYEKL. CDR3: CASSQSWGDGGAGELFF. CDR3 DNA: TGCGCCAGCAGCCAATCCTGGGGGGACGGAGGCGCTGGGGAGCTGTTTTTT.

V gene TRBV3-1 (or the pseudogene TRBV3-2) combines with J gene TRBJ1-4; TRBD1 might be the D (6 bases). This CDR3 comprises 15 residues. CDR1 LGHDT and CDR2 YNNKEL come from the germline V gene (reference sequence). V lost 2 bases and J 1 base, leaving 8 bases between the germline ends. This CDR3 reads CASSQQTGTNEKLFF. DNA of the CDR3: TGTGCCAGCAGCCAACAGACAGGAACTAATGAAAAACTGTTTTTT.

This rearrangement joins TRBV18 to TRBJ1-1, with 7 bases lining up with TRBD1. CDR3 length: 16 residues. With V trimmed by 0 bases and J by 1 base, 5 bases remained unmatched. Germline-derived CDR1 and CDR2 are KGHSH and LQKENI. CDR3 in DNA: TGTGCCAGCTCACCACCTAGGAGGGGGCGGAACACTGAAGCTTTCTTT. It specifies CASSPPRRGRNTEAFF.

The V and J genes are TRBV18 and TRBJ2-7; TRBD1 matches at 7 bases. The V segment lost 4 bases and the J segment 3 bases; nucleotides outside the gene matches: 9. CDR3 length equals 15 residues. Germline V gene data show CDR1 as KGHSH and CDR2 as LQKENI. CDR3 amino acids: CASSLDRDSDYEQYF. In DNA, the CDR3 is TGTGCCAGCTCACTAGACCGGGACAGCGACTACGAGCAGTACTTC.

This clone was recorded a few times. The chain joins TRBV21-1 to TRBJ2-7; the D call of TRBD2 is as the table states it, not checked on the DNA. TRBV21-1 is a pseudogene locus. The CDR3 covers 12 residues. Here the CDR3 DNA reads TGTGCCAGCAGCAAGTGCCTAGCGGAGCAGTACTTC. Amino acids: CASSKCLAEQYF.

The chain combines TRBV5-1 with TRBJ2-3; 7 nucleotides match TRBD2. The trim removed 6 bases at V and 1 base at J, leaving 5 bases unmatched. The CDR3 length is 14 residues. Germline V gene sequence: CDR1 SGHRS, CDR2 YFSETQ. The CDR3 DNA reads TGCGCCAGCATGGGCCGGGGGGGCACAGATACGCAGTATTTT. It yields the protein CASMGRGGTDTQYF.